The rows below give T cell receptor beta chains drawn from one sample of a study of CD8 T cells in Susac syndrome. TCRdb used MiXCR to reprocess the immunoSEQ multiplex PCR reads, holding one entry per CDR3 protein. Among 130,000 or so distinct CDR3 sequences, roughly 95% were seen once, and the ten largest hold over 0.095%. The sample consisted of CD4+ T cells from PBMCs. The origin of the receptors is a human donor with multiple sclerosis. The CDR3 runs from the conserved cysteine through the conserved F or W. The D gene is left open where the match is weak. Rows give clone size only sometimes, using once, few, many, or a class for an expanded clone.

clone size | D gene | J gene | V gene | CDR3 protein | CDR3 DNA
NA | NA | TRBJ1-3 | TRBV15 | CATSRPRPVSGNTIYF | TGTGCCACCAGCAGGCCCAGACCAGTCTCTGGAAACACCATATATTTT
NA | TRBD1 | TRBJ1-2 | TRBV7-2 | CASTTTHGQGLASYTF | TGTGCCAGCACCACTACCCATGGACAGGGTTTAGCTAGCTACACCTTC
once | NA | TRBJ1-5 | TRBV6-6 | CASSYSGQGLQPQHF | TGTGCCAGCAGTTACTCTGGGCAGGGACTCCAGCCCCAGCATTTT
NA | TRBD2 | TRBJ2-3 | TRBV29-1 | CSYRLAGGDTQYF | TGCAGCTACCGACTAGCGGGAGGAGATACGCAGTATTTT
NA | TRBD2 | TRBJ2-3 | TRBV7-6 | CASSLGPSGGTDTQYF | TGTGCCAGCAGCCTAGGCCCCAGCGGGGGTACGGATACGCAGTATTTT
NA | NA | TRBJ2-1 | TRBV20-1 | CSAGGVVQFF | TGCAGTGCTGGTGGAGTGGTGCAGTTCTTC
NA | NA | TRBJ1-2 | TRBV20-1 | CSARPKGDGYTF | TGCAGTGCTAGACCGAAAGGTGACGGCTACACCTTC
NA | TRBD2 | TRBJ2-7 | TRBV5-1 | CASSQQGQLAGTGGEYF | TGCGCCAGCAGCCAACAAGGTCAGCTAGCGGGTACTGGTGGGGAGTACTTC
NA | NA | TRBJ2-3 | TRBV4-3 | CASSQDTGGGDTQYF | TGCGCCAGCAGCCAAGATACGGGGGGCGGGGATACGCAGTATTTT
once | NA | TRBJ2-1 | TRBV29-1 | CSVAQAGVNEQFF | TGCAGCGTTGCACAGGCAGGGGTCAATGAGCAGTTCTTC
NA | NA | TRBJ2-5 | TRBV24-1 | CATSDSRTVQETQYF | TGTGCCACCAGTGATTCTCGGACAGTCCAAGAGACCCAGTACTTC
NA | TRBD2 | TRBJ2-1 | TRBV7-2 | CASSLLGGQLRTYNEQFF | TGTGCCAGCAGCTTATTGGGAGGGCAGTTGAGGACCTACAATGAGCAGTTCTTC
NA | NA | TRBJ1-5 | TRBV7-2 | CASSLSEGPQHF | TGTGCCAGCAGCTTAAGCGAAGGGCCCCAGCATTTT
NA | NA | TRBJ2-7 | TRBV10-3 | CAIAGTYEQYF | TGTGCCATCGCAGGGACCTACGAGCAGTACTTC
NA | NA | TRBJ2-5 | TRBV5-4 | CASSRPSDAAQYF | TGTGCCAGCAGCCGACCTAGCGACGCCGCCCAGTACTTC
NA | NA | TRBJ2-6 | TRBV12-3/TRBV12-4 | CASSPTAGANVLTF | TGTGCCAGCAGCCCTACCGCGGGGGCCAACGTCCTGACTTTC
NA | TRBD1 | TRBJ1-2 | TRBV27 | CASSLRTGYGYTF | TGTGCCAGCAGTTTAAGGACAGGGTATGGCTACACCTTC
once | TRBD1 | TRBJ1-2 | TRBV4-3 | CASSQVGTGGNYGYTF | TGCGCCAGCAGCCAAGTGGGGACAGGGGGCAACTATGGCTACACCTTC
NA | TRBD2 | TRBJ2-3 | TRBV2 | CASSAPTSGRTDTQYF | TGTGCCAGCAGTGCACCGACTAGCGGGAGAACAGATACGCAGTATTTT
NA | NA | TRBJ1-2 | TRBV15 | CATRFIGEGKGYTF | TGTGCCACCAGGTTCATCGGGGAAGGGAAAGGCTACACCTTC
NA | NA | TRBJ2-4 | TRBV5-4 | CASSPGGDLAKNIQYF | TGTGCCAGCAGCCCCGGCGGGGACCTAGCCAAAAACATTCAGTACTTC
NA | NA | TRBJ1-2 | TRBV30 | CAWSGQLSYGYTF | TGTGCCTGGAGTGGGCAGCTAAGTTATGGCTACACCTTC
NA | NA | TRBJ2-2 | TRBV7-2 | CASSSAGLNTGELFF | TGTGCCAGCAGCTCCGCAGGGTTGAACACCGGGGAGCTGTTTTTT
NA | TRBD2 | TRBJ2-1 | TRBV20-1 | CSARVTGLAHLGEQFF | TGCAGTGCTAGAGTTACGGGACTAGCGCATCTTGGTGAGCAGTTCTTC
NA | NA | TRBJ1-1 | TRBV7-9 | CASSPQAVGATTEAFF | TGTGCCAGCAGCCCCCAGGCCGTAGGGGCGACGACTGAAGCTTTCTTT
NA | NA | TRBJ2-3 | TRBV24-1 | CATSEDGNTQYF | TGTGCCACCAGTGAGGACGGAAATACGCAGTATTTT
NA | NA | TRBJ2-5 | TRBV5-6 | CASSGPYRETQYF | TGTGCCAGCAGCGGCCCTTATAGGGAGACCCAGTACTTC
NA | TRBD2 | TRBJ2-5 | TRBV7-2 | CASSPGGRTETQYF | TGTGCCAGCAGCCCCGGCGGGAGGACGGAGACCCAGTACTTC
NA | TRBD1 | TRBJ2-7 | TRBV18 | CASSPPAGQGAVKYF | TGTGCCAGCTCACCACCGGCTGGGCAGGGGGCCGTTAAGTACTTC
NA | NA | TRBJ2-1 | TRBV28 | CASSSPPSDEQFF | TGTGCCAGCAGTTCCCCTCCCTCGGATGAGCAGTTCTTC
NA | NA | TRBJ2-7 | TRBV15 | CATSGLGGQRYEQYF | TGTGCCACCAGCGGACTGGGAGGCCAGAGGTACGAGCAGTACTTC
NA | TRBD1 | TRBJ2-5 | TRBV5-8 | CASSLGTGVEETQYF | TGTGCCAGCAGCCTCGGGACAGGGGTAGAAGAGACCCAGTACTTC
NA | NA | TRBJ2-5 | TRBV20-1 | CSARDGRGQETQYF | TGCAGTGCTAGAGATGGTCGGGGTCAAGAGACCCAGTACTTC
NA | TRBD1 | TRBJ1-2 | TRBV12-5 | CASGLTGESYGYTF | TGTGCTAGTGGTTTGACAGGGGAAAGTTATGGCTACACCTTC
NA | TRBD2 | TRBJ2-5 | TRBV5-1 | CASSAGPAGGEETQYF | TGCGCCAGCAGCGCCGGCCCAGCGGGGGGCGAAGAGACCCAGTACTTC